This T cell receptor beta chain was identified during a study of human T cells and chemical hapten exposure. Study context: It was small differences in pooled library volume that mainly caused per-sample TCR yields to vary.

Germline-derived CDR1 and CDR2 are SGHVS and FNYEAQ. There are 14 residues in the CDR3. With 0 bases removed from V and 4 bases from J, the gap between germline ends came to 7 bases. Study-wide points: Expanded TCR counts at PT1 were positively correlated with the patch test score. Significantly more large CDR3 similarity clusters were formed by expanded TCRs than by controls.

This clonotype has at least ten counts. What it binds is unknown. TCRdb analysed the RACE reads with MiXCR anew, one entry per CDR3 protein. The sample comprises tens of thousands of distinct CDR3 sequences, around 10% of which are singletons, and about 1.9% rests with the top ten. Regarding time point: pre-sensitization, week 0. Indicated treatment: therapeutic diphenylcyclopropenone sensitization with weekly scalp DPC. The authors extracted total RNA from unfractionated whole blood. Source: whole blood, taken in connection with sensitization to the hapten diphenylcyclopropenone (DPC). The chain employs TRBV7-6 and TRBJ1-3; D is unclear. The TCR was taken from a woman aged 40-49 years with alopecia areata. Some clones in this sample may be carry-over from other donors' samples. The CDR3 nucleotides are TGTGCCAGCAGCTTAGCTGCGTCCGGAAACACCATATATTTT. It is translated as CASSLAASGNTIYF.